The present T cell receptor (beta chain) was sequenced within a study of T-cell memory formation after mild COVID-19. Trimming took 2 bases from V and 2 from J, leaving 9 bases between them. From germline, CDR1 is SNHLY and CDR2 FYNNEI. There are 14 residues in the CDR3. From 5'RACE with constant-segment primers came TCR alpha and TCR beta cDNA libraries that carried sample barcodes and UMIs. TCRdb reprocessed the 5' RACE reads with MiXCR, giving one entry per CDR3 protein. The sample lists a few hundred thousand distinct CDR3 sequences; roughly 21% were seen once. This clonotype was recorded many times.

This clonotype originated in an adult woman who had mild COVID-19 (a few samples of this study predate the infection). Cell type and time point are not known. The V gene is TRBV2, the J gene TRBJ1-2; a possible D gene is TRBD1 (5 bases). What was sequenced was PBMCs or a T cell subset sorted from them (not recorded which). DNA for the CDR3: TGTGCCAGCAGTGAATTAGGGACCAACTATGGCTACACCTTC. This encodes CASSELGTNYGYTF.